This TCR beta chain was captured in a study of T cells in Graves' hyperthyroidism and ophthalmopathy. General study results and limits: Peripheral blood also featured most of the thyroid clonotypes expanded above 0.001. Ophthalmopathy was identified by the model a median about 6.8 months ahead of onset.

Exclusion of patients followed from uncontrolled infection, other autoimmune disease, pregnancy or lactation. Used for diagnoses were clinical symptoms, serum thyroxine and TRAb, thyroid ultrasound and orbital computed tomography. Germline loops: CDR1 DFQATT, CDR2 SNEGSKA (reference sequence). The CDR3 length is 13 residues. V was cut by 0 bases and J by 3 bases, with 8 bases left in between. This clonotype was observed many times. Its antigen is still unknown. The investigators amplified TCR beta CDR3 regions from RNA transcripts. TCR CDR3 regions were first amplified by RT-PCR with HTBI primers. TCRdb reanalysed the multiplex PCR reads using MiXCR and keeps one entry per CDR3 protein. This table has a few hundred thousand distinct CDR3 sequences, 15% to 20% appearing once.

Material: blood. The V gene is TRBV20-1, the J gene TRBJ1-2; D uncertain. The sequence came from a middle-aged woman with Graves' ophthalmopathy. This CDR3 reads CSARETEDYGYTF. As DNA, the CDR3 is TGCAGTGCTAGAGAGACGGAAGACTATGGCTACACCTTC.